One sample yielded the 9 T cell receptor beta chains listed below, sequenced in a study of control samples from healthy donors and cancer patients (dated by TCRdb to 2020 to 2021). Library prep was done by the immunoSEQ multiplex PCR assay. TCRdb obtained this table from immuneACCESS and retained in-frame rearrangements with V and J assigned. These tables miss some clones; where compared with another copy, unresolved V genes account for less than half of the shortfall, and the remainder is unexplained. This sample comprises 100,000 to 150,000 clones, 80% to 95% of them detected only once. In total, the top ten clones hold around 5.1% of the sample. Sequencing was carried out using blood. The receptors stem from a man younger than 35 in good health.

The chain carries TRBV5-6 and TRBJ2-2; D ambiguous. V was trimmed by 1 base and J by 0 bases, leaving 7 bases between them. Germline CDR1 reads SGHDT; CDR2 reads YYEEEE. The CDR3 consists of 15 residues. The CDR3 sequence: CASSLWWPNTGELFF. Here the CDR3 DNA reads TGTGCCAGCAGCTTGTGGTGGCCGAACACCGGGGAGCTGTTTTTT.

This chain joins TRBV27 and TRBJ2-5; D unresolved. This CDR3 spans 13 amino acids. Germline V gene sequence: CDR1 MNHEY, CDR2 SMNVEV (reference sequence). The V end was cut by 5 bases, the J end by 1 base, with 8 bases between. This CDR3 reads CASSQLTQETQYF. Written as DNA, the CDR3 is TGTGCCAGCAGTCAGCTCACCCAAGAGACCCAGTACTTC.

The chain has TRBV3-1 (or the pseudogene TRBV3-2) and TRBJ1-4, with a weak D call TRBD1 (6 bases). V gave up 3 bases and J gave up 6 bases, with 14 bases separating them. The CDR3 covers 15 residues. Per germline, CDR1 LGHDT and CDR2 YNNKEL (reference sequence). DNA for the CDR3: TGTGCCAGCAGCCAGCGGAACAGGGCGCATGAAAAACTGTTTTTT. The encoded protein is CASSQRNRAHEKLFF.

The genes are TRBV6-5 and TRBJ1-2; the D gene is possibly TRBD1 (5 bases). The CDR3 sequence is 13 residues long. V was trimmed by 6 bases and J by 2 bases, leaving 10 bases between them. Germline-derived CDR1 and CDR2 are MNHEY and SVGAGI. The CDR3 region has the DNA TGTGCCAGCAGCCCGGACAAAAACTATGGCTACACCTTC. Amino acids: CASSPDKNYGYTF.

This chain links TRBV7-9 with TRBJ2-2; D may be TRBD2 (7 bases). V shed 3 bases and J shed 6 bases, with 14 bases lying between them. CDR1 and CDR2 (germline): SEHNR, FQNEAQ (reference sequence). This CDR3 contains 15 residues. CDR3 DNA sequence: TGTGCCAGCAGCTTGTTCAGGGGAGGGGCCGGGGAGCTGTTTTTT. Residues: CASSLFRGGAGELFF. Looking up the rest from reference TRBV7-9 and TRBJ2-2 gives the full variable domain: DTGVSQNPRHKITKRGQNVTFRCDPISEHNRLYWYRQTLGQGPEFLTYFQNEAQLEKSRLLSDRFSAERPKGSFSTLEIQRTEQGDSAMYLCASSLFRGGAGELFFGEGSRLTVL.

The gene calls are TRBV10-3 and TRBJ2-6; TRBD2 matches at 9 bases. Germline assignment: CDR1 ENHRY and CDR2 SYGVKD. J lost 4 bases, V lost 11 bases, and 15 bases had no gene match. The CDR3 is 17 residues long. The CDR3 sequence: CAVRTSVRVGGANVLTF. CDR3 DNA: TGTGCCGTAAGGACTAGCGTAAGGGTCGGGGGGGCCAACGTCCTGACTTTC.

The chain links TRBV9 to TRBJ2-3; tentatively, D is TRBD2 (5 bases). V shed 3 bases and J shed 0 bases, with 8 bases lying between them. Germline V lookup: CDR1 SGDLS, CDR2 YYNGEE. This CDR3 has 14 amino acids. The CDR3 loop reads CASSDGLSTDTQYF. CDR3 in DNA: TGTGCCAGCAGCGATGGACTTAGCACAGATACGCAGTATTTT.

This clone was seen only a few times. The CDR3 DNA reads as TGTGCCAGCAGCGCGGGAGTCGGGGACAATCAGCCCCAGCATTTT. Residues: CASSAGVGDNQPQHF. The chain uses TRBV5-4 and TRBJ1-5, with unresolved D. The CDR3 covers 15 residues. CDR1 is SGHNT, CDR2 YYREEE, per germline (reference sequence). V lost 4 bases to trimming and J lost 3 bases, with 14 bases between them.

V and J are TRBV11-2 and TRBJ1-1; 8 bases map to TRBD1. Germline CDR1 reads SGHAT; CDR2 reads FQNNGV. The CDR3 is 14 residues long. The J segment lost 3 bases and the V segment lost 5 bases, leaving 5 bases of the junction unmatched. CDR3 sequence: CASSSNRGDTEAFF. CDR3 DNA sequence: TGTGCCAGCAGCAGTAACAGGGGGGACACTGAAGCTTTCTTT. Full variable domain (rest looked up from reference TRBV11-2 and TRBJ1-1): EAGVAQSPRYKIIEKRQSVAFWCNPISGHATLYWYQQILGQGPKLLIQFQNNGVVDDSQLPKDRFSAERLKGVDSTLKIQPAKLEDSAVYLCASSSNRGDTEAFFGQGTRLTVV.